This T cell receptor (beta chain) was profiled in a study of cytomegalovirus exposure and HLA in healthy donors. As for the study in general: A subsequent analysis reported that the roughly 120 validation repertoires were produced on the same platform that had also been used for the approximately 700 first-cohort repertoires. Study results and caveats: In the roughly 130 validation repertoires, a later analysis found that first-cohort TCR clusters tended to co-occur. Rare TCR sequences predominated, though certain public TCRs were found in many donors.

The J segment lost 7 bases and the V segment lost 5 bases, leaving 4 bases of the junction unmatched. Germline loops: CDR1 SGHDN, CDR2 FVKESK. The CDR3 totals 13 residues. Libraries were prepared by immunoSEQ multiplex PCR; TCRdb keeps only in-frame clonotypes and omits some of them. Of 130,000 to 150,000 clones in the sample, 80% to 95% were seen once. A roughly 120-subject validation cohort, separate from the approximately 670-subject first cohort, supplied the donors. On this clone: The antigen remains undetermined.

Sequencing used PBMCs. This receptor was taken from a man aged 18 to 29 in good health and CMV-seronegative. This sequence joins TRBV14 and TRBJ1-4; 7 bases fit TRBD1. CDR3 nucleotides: TGTGCCAGCAGCAGGGGGCTCGGTGAAAAACTGTTTTTT. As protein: CASSRGLGEKLFF. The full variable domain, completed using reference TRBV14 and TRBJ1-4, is EAGVTQFPSHSVIEKGQTVTLRCDPISGHDNLYWYRRVMGKEIKFLLHFVKESKQDESGMPNNRFLAERTGGTYSTLKVQPAELEDSGVYFCASSRGLGEKLFFGSGTQLSVL.